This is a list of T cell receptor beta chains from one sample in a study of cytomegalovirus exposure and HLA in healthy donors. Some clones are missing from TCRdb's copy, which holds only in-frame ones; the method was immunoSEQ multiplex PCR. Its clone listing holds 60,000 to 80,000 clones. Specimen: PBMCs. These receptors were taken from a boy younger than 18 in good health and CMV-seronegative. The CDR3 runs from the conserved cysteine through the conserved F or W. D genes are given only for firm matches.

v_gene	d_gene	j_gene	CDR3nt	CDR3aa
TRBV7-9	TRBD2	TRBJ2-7	TGTGCCAGCAGCGTCCTGACTAGCGAGCCCAACTACGAGCAGTACTTC	CASSVLTSEPNYEQYF
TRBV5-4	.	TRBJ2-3	TGTGCCAGCTCCACGGCGGGCACAGATACGCAGTATTTT	CASSTAGTDTQYF
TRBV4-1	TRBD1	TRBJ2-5	TGCGCCAGCAGCCAGGATACAGGGGGGAAGACCCAGTACTTC	CASSQDTGGKTQYF
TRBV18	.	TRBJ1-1	TGTGCCAGCTCACTATCGGGACACCCGAACACTGAAGCTTTCTTT	CASSLSGHPNTEAFF
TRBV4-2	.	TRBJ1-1	TGTGCCAGCAGCCAAGACAGGGGCGCCACTGAAGCTTTCTTT	CASSQDRGATEAFF
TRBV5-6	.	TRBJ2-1	TGTGCCAGCAGCTTGGGACTAGCCTACAATGAGCAGTTCTTC	CASSLGLAYNEQFF
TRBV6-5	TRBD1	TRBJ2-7	TGTGCCAGCAGTAGGGGGCCCTACGAGCAGTACTTC	CASSRGPYEQYF
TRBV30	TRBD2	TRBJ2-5	TGTGCCTGGAGTGGGAGCGGGGGGCAAGAGACCCAGTACTTC	CAWSGSGGQETQYF
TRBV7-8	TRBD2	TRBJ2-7	TGTGCCAGCAGCTTAGGTCGGGGGGATTACGAGCAGTACTTC	CASSLGRGDYEQYF
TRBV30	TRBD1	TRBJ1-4	TGTGCCTGGAGTCCACCACTTGACAGGGTTAATGAAAAACTGTTTTTT	CAWSPPLDRVNEKLFF
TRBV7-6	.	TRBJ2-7	TGTGCCAGCAGCTTAGAGCCAGGGGTTTTATACGAGCAGTACTTC	CASSLEPGVLYEQYF
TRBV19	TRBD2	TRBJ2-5	TGTGCCAGTAGTCTCGGGGGGGGCGCGGAGACCCAGTACTTC	CASSLGGGAETQYF
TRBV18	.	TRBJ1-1	TGTGCCAGCTCACCTGACGCCAACGGGGTCACTGAAGCTTTCTTT	CASSPDANGVTEAFF
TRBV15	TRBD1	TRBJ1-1	TGTGCCACCAGCAGAAGACAGGGTGAGGGCACTGAAGCTTTCTTT	CATSRRQGEGTEAFF
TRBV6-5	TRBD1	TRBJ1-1	TGTGCCAGCAGGGGACAGGTTTACACTGAAGCTTTCTTT	CASRGQVYTEAFF
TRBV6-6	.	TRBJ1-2	TGTGCCAGCAGTTCCCTTACAGGGTACTATGGCTACACCTTC	CASSSLTGYYGYTF
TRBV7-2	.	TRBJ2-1	TGTGCCAGCAGCTTAGCAATCTCGAATGAGCAGTTCTTC	CASSLAISNEQFF